Following are 6 T cell receptor beta chains from one sample sequenced in a study of neurological immune-mediated disorders. TCRdb used MiXCR to reprocess the 5' RACE reads, holding one entry per CDR3 protein. This sample has about 57,000 distinct CDR3 sequences, with 10% to 15% found just once. Input material: PBMCs. The receptors originated from a woman aged 55-75 years with HTLV-1-associated myelopathy (HAM/TSP).

There are many counts of this clonotype. V is TRBV11-2 and J is TRBJ2-1; 8 bases agree with TRBD1. From germline, CDR1 is SGHAT and CDR2 FQNNGV. The CDR3 contains 15 residues. The trim removed 2 bases at V and 4 bases at J, leaving 4 bases unmatched. The CDR3 DNA is TGTGCCAGCAGCTTACAGGGGGCGGGGTACAATGAGCAGTTCTTC. This translates into CASSLQGAGYNEQFF. Full variable domain (remainder filled in from reference TRBV11-2 and TRBJ2-1): EAGVAQSPRYKIIEKRQSVAFWCNPISGHATLYWYQQILGQGPKLLIQFQNNGVVDDSQLPKDRFSAERLKGVDSTLKIQPAKLEDSAVYLCASSLQGAGYNEQFFGPGTRLTVL.

The chain combines TRBV30 with TRBJ1-3; maybe TRBD1 (5 bases). CDR3 size: 17 residues. Germline loops: CDR1 GTSNPN, CDR2 SVGIG (reference sequence). Trimming took off 0 bases at V and 0 bases at J, with 15 bases between the two ends. CDR3 nucleotide sequence: TGTGCCTGGAGTGTAGGGGTCGGGGTCCGCTCTGGAAACACCATATATTTT. Translating it yields CAWSVGVGVRSGNTIYF.

This clonotype was counted ten times or more. The chain is built from TRBV5-1 and TRBJ2-3, with a possible D match to TRBD1 (5 bases). V lost 9 bases and J 5 bases, leaving 19 bases between the germline ends. Looked up from germline, CDR1 is SGHRS and CDR2 is YFSETQ. The CDR3 has 14 residues. The CDR3 coding sequence is TGCGCCACCTCGGAGTCAGGGTCGGGAGATACGCAGTATTTT. This encodes CATSESGSGDTQYF.

This clonotype was seen many times. The chain links TRBV3-1 to TRBJ2-1; 7 bases align to TRBD2. V was pared by 6 bases and J by 2 bases, with 7 bases of the junction left unmatched. In germline, CDR1 is LGHDT, CDR2 YNNKEL (reference sequence). The CDR3 covers 15 residues. The CDR3 spells CASSLIAGAYNEQFF. DNA for the CDR3: TGTGCCAGCAGTCTCATAGCGGGCGCCTACAATGAGCAGTTCTTC.

This clonotype was counted at least ten times. The junction does not match germline at one end; this may be a read error. The V gene is TRBV7-7, the J gene TRBJ1-3; the D is unclear. Germline V gives CDR1 SSHAT, CDR2 FNYEAQ (reference sequence). CDR3 length: 15 amino acids. The CDR3 DNA is TGTGCTAGCAGCTTGAGCCTCAACTCTGGAAACACCATATATTTT. As protein: CASSLSLNSGNTIYF.

With respect to this clonotype: A read error may be the cause here, since a much bigger clone is one base away. The gene calls are TRBV12-3 or TRBV12-4 and TRBJ2-3; weak D call: TRBD1 (7 bases). The CDR3 totals 17 residues. CDR3 sequence reads: CARSSPGSRRGPDTQYF. The CDR3 nucleotides read TGTGCCAGAAGTTCACCCGGGAGCCGAAGGGGGCCTGATACGCAGTATTTT.